This is a list of T cell receptor beta chains from one sample in a study of T cell repertoires in cytomegalovirus infection. What these receptors recognize is not known. TCRdb passed the reads through MiXCR, listing each CDR3 protein once. The top ten hold roughly 13% of the sample, which has roughly 990,000 distinct CDR3 sequences, roughly 30% seen once. Source: cultured CD8+ T cells from PBMCs, taken from culture after CMV antigen stimulation. Receptors originate from a human donor in good health (CMV status not recorded). Some clones in this sample may be carry-over from other donors' samples. CDR3s include the opening cysteine and the closing phenylalanine or tryptophan. Each record gives: V gene, J gene, CDR3 protein.

TRBV6-2/TRBV6-3	TRBJ1-5	CAIPRDRGRNQPQHF
TRBV19	TRBJ2-2	CASSRMNTGELFF
TRBV19	TRBJ1-1	CASSGAIDAFF
TRBV7-8	TRBJ1-1	CASSPEVGGANTEAFF
TRBV27	TRBJ2-2	CASSAETGLITGELFF
TRBV27	TRBJ2-1	CASSLGLAHNEQFF
TRBV4-1	TRBJ2-1	CASSHPKVPGQGNINEQFF
TRBV29-1	TRBJ2-1	CSVEGLAGRNEQFF
TRBV4-1	TRBJ2-6	CASSQAWALAGTSGANVLTF
TRBV7-6	TRBJ1-1	CASSQGTGIALNTEAFF
TRBV6-6	TRBJ2-5	CASRGLAGSETQYF